This TCR beta chain was captured by sequencing in a study of CD8 T cells in Susac syndrome. Random hexamers were used to reverse transcribe 0.5 to 1 ug of RNA. immunoSEQ multiplex PCR amplified TCR beta CDR3 across 54 Vbeta, 13 Jbeta. TCRdb re-analysed the immunoSEQ multiplex PCR reads in MiXCR, keeping a single row per CDR3 protein. The sample gives 330,000 or so distinct CDR3 sequences, 75% to 90% of which show up once; roughly 0.17% is in the top ten. Negative isolation yielded CD4+ and CD8+ T cells, and FACS enriched TEMRA cells. The CDR3 is 18 residues long. With 5 bases removed from V and 0 bases from J, the gap between germline ends came to 20 bases. Germline V lookup: CDR1 LGHNA, CDR2 YNFKEQ.

The receptor was isolated from a human donor with multiple sclerosis. The specimen was CD8+ T cells from PBMCs. This chain joins TRBV4-2 and TRBJ2-1, with D perhaps TRBD2 (6 bases). CDR3 sequence: CASSTPSVRYDSYNEQFF. In DNA form, the CDR3 reads TGTGCCAGCAGCACGCCTAGCGTGAGATACGACTCCTACAATGAGCAGTTCTTC.